This TCR beta chain came from a study of regulatory T cells in long-lasting Graves disease. Time point specified: newly diagnosed GD, antithyroid drugs for less than 3 months. TCR sequences were obtained from RNA taken from PBMCs. This clonotype was observed at least ten times. The CDR3 is 14 amino acids. Trimming took 4 bases from V and 0 from J, leaving 9 bases between them. Investigators prepared the TCR beta libraries by applying iRepertoire HTBI primers and Arm-PCR of CDR3 regions. MiXCR, applied by TCRdb to the multiplex PCR reads, yields one record per CDR3 protein. This table holds roughly 350,000 distinct CDR3 sequences, 16% found once. These records were also assigned to another study, of T cells in Graves' hyperthyroidism and ophthalmopathy.

This chain joins TRBV12-3 or TRBV12-4 and TRBJ1-1; unclear D gene. The starting material was peripheral blood mononuclear cells (PBMCs), obtained at new diagnosis, from a patient treated with antithyroid drugs. This clonotype was sampled from a young woman with Graves disease. CDR3 DNA sequence: TGTGCCAGCAGTTACAACTTTATGAACACTGAAGCTTTCTTT. Amino acids: CASSYNFMNTEAFF.